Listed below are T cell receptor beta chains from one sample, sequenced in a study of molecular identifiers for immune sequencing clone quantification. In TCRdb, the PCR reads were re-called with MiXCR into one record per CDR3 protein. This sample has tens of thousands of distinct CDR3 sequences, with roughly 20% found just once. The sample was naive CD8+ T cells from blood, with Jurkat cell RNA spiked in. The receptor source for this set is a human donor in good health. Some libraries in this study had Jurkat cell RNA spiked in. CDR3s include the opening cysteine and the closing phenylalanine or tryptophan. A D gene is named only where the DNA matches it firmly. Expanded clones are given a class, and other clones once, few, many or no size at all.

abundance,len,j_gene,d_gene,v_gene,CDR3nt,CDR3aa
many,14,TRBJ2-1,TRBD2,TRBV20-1,TGCAGTGCAAGGACTAGCGGATCCTACAATGAGCAGTTCTTC,CSARTSGSYNEQFF
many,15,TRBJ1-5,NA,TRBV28,TGTGCCAGCAGCCTCGGACCGCTTAGCAATCAGCCCCAGCATTTT,CASSLGPLSNQPQHF
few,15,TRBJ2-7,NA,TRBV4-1,TGCGCCAGCAGCCAAAAAGGGGTCCTCACCTACGAGCAGTACTTC,CASSQKGVLTYEQYF
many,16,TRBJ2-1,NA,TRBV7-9,TGTGCCAGCAGCCTGCCCGGGAGCGGCTCCTACAATGAGCAGTTCTTC,CASSLPGSGSYNEQFF
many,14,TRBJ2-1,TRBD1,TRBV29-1,TGCAGCTTCAAAAGCCCTGACAGGGGGAATGAGCAGTTCTTC,CSFKSPDRGNEQFF
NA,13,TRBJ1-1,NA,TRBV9,TGTGCCTCCGCGATGGGGGGTTGGTCGGAAGCTTTCTTT,CASAMGGWSEAFF
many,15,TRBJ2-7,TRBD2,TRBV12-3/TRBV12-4,TGTGCCAGCAGTTTTGCTAGCGGGAGGGCCAGCGAGCAGTACTTC,CASSFASGRASEQYF
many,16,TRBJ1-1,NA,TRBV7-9,TGTGCCAGCAGCTTTCCTACGTGGGAGATGAACACTGAAGCTTTCTTT,CASSFPTWEMNTEAFF
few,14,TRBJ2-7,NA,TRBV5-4,TGTGCCAGCAGCTCCCCAGGGGATCATTACGAGCAGTACTTC,CASSSPGDHYEQYF
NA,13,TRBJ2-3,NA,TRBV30,TGTGCCTGGAATGTACTGGTTCAGACAACGCAGTATTTT,CAWNVLVQTTQYF
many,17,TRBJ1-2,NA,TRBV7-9,TGTGCCATCCTAATAGCGCTCGGGCCAGGGAGTAACTATGGCTACACCTTC,CAILIALGPGSNYGYTF
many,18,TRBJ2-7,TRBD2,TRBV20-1,TGCAGTGCTAGAGAACGGACTAGCGGGAGGTCCTACTCCTACGAGCAGTACTTC,CSARERTSGRSYSYEQYF
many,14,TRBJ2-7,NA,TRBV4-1,TGCGCCAGCAGCCAAGAGACCAACTTCTACGAGCAGTACTTC,CASSQETNFYEQYF
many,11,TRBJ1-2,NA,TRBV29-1,TGCAGCGTTGTCGATAACTATGGCTACACCTTC,CSVVDNYGYTF
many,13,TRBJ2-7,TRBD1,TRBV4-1,TGCGCCAGCAGCACCGACAGGGGATACGAGCAGTACTTC,CASSTDRGYEQYF
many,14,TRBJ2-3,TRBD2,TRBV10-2,TGCGCCAGCACCGGGGGAGGGCCCTCAGATACGCAGTATTTT,CASTGGGPSDTQYF
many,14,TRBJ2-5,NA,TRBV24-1,TGTGCCACCAGTGTAGACAGAGAGCAAGAGACCCAGTACTTC,CATSVDREQETQYF
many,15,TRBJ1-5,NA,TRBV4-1,TGCGCCACCGCCCCCCAGGGTTATAGCAATCAGCCCCAGCATTTT,CATAPQGYSNQPQHF
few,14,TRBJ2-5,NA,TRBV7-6,TGTGCCAGCAGGGACAGTGGGCTTCAAGAGACCCAGTACTTC,CASRDSGLQETQYF
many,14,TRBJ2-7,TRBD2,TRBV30,TGTGCCTGGATAAAAGCGGGGAGCTCCTACGAGCAGTACTTC,CAWIKAGSSYEQYF